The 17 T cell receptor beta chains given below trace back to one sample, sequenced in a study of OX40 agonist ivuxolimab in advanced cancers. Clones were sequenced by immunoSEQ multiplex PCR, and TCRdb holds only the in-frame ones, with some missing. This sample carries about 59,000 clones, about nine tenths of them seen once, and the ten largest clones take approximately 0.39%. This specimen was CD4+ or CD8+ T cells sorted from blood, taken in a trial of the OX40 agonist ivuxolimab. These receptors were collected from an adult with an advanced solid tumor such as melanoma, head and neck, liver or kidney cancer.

CDR3 sequence reads: CASRHTRGEPQHF. The CDR3 DNA sequence: TGTGCCAGCAGGCATACCCGGGGCGAGCCCCAGCATTTT. This chain connects TRBV28 to TRBJ1-5, with a possible D match to TRBD1 (5 bases). V was cut by 6 bases and J by 8 bases, with 14 bases left in between. This CDR3 is 13 amino acids long. CDR1 is MDHEN, CDR2 SYDVKM, per germline. Drawing the rest from reference TRBV28 and TRBJ1-5, the complete variable domain is DVKVTQSSRYLVKRTGEKVFLECVQDMDHENMFWYRQDPGLGLRLIYFSYDVKMKEKGDIPEGYSVSREKKERFSLILESASTNQTSMYLCASRHTRGEPQHFGDGTRLSIL.

The CDR3 spells CASSIGRANSYNEQFF. The CDR3 coding sequence is TGTGCCAGTAGTATTGGGAGGGCTAACTCCTACAATGAGCAGTTCTTC. This chain links TRBV19 with TRBJ2-1; 7 bases are a match to TRBD2. The CDR3 spans 16 residues. V was pared by 3 bases and J by 0 bases, with 5 bases of the junction left unmatched. Germline V gene lookup returns CDR1 LNHDA and CDR2 SQIVND (reference sequence).

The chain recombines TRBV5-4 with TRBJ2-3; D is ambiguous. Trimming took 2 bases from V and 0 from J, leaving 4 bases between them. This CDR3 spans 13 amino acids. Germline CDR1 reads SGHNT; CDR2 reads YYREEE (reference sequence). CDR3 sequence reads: CASSFPSTDTQYF. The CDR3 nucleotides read TGTGCCAGCAGCTTCCCTAGCACAGATACGCAGTATTTT. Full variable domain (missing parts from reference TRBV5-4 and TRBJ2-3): ETGVTQSPTHLIKTRGQQVTLRCSSQSGHNTVSWYQQALGQGPQFIFQYYREEENGRGNFPPRFSGLQFPNYSSELNVNALELDDSALYLCASSFPSTDTQYFGPGTRLTVL.

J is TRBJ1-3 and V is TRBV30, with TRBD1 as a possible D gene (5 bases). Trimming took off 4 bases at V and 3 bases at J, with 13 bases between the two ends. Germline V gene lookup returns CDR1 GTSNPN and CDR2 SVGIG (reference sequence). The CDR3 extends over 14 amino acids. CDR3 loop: CAWTPRAFGNTIYF. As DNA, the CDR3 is TGTGCCTGGACCCCCAGGGCCTTTGGAAACACCATATATTTT. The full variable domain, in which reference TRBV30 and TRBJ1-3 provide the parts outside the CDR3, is SQTIHQWPATLVQPVGSPLSLECTVEGTSNPNLYWYRQAAGRGLQLLFYSVGIGQISSEVPQNLSASRPQDRQFILSSKKLLLSDSGFYLCAWTPRAFGNTIYFGEGSWLTVV.

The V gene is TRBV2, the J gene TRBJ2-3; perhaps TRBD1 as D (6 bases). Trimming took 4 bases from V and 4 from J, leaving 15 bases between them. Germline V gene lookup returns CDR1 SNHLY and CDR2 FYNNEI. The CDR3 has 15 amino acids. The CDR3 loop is CASSAQQGFADTQYF. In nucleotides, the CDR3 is TGTGCCAGCAGTGCACAGCAGGGGTTCGCAGATACGCAGTATTTT.

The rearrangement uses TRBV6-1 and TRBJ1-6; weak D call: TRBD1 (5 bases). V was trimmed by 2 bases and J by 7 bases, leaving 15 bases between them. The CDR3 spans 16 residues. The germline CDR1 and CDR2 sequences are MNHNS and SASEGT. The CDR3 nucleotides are TGTGCCAGCAGTGAATCGGGGCTCTTCGGGAATTCACCCCTCCACTTT. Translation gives CASSESGLFGNSPLHF.

The CDR3: CASSRGAETQYF. CDR3 bases: TGTGCCAGTAGCCGGGGGGCAGAGACCCAGTACTTC. The chain has TRBV19 and TRBJ2-5; possible D gene TRBD2, 7 bases. Trimming cost V 6 bases and J 4 bases, with 9 bases left between them. The CDR3 extends over 12 amino acids. Germline loops: CDR1 LNHDA, CDR2 SQIVND (reference sequence).

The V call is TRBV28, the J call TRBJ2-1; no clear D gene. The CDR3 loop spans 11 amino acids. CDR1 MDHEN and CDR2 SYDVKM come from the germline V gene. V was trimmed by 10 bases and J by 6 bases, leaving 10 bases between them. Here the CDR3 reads CATYSPNEQFF. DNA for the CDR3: TGTGCCACCTACAGCCCCAATGAGCAGTTCTTC.

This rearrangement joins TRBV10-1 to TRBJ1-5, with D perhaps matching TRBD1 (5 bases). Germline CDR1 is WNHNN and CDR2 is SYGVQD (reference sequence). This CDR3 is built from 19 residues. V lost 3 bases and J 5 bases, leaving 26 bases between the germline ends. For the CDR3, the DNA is TGCGCCAGCAGTGAATTGAAGGGGCGGGCAGGTTCGGTTGATCAGCCCCAGCATTTT. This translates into CASSELKGRAGSVDQPQHF.

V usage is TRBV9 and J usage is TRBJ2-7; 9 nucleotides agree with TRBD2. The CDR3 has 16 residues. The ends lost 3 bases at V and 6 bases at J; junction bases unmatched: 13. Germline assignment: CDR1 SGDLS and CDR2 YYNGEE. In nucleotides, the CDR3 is TGTGCCAGCAGCGGAGGATTTAGCGGGAGTTATACCGAGCAGTACTTC. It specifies CASSGGFSGSYTEQYF.

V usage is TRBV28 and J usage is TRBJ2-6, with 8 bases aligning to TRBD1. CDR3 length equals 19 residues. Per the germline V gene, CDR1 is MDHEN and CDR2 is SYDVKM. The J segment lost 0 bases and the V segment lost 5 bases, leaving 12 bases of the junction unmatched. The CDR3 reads CASSLRRDRLISGANVLTF. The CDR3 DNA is TGTGCCAGCAGTCTCCGCCGGGACAGGTTAATCTCTGGGGCCAACGTCCTGACTTTC. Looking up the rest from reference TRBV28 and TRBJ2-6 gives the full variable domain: DVKVTQSSRYLVKRTGEKVFLECVQDMDHENMFWYRQDPGLGLRLIYFSYDVKMKEKGDIPEGYSVSREKKERFSLILESASTNQTSMYLCASSLRRDRLISGANVLTFGAGSRLTVL.

CDR3 sequence (DNA): TGTGCCAGCTCACCACTGTACCGGGACAGGGGGCTGATGAACACTGAAGCTTTCTTT. It yields the protein CASSPLYRDRGLMNTEAFF. The gene calls are TRBV18 and TRBJ1-1, with TRBD1 matching over 12 bases. Germline trimming cut 1 base from V and 0 bases from J; bases unmatched to any gene: 9. The germline gives CDR1 KGHSH, CDR2 LQKENI. The CDR3 covers 19 residues.

CDR3 nucleotide sequence: TGTGCCAGCAGCGTAGCTCCGGATAGCAATCAGCCCCAGCATTTT. Its protein product is CASSVAPDSNQPQHF. This rearrangement joins TRBV9 to TRBJ1-5, with D uncertain. The germline CDR1 and CDR2 sequences are SGDLS and YYNGEE. This CDR3 region has 15 residues. The V end lost 0 bases, the J end lost 0 bases, and 7 bases lay between the germline ends.

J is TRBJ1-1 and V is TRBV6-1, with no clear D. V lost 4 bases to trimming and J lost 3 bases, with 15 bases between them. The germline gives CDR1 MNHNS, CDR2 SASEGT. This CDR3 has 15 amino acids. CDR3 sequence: CASSATRREYTEAFF. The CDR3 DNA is TGTGCCAGCAGTGCCACGCGGCGGGAATACACTGAAGCTTTCTTT.

CDR3 residues: CASSQGFRDSGYGYTF. The CDR3 nucleotides read TGTGCCAGCAGCCAAGGGTTTAGGGACTCAGGGTATGGCTACACCTTC. The chain has TRBV4-2 and TRBJ1-2, with D tentatively TRBD1 (5 bases). The CDR3 length is 16 residues. CDR1 and CDR2 from the germline V gene are LGHNA and YNFKEQ. The V end was cut by 1 base, the J end by 5 bases, with 17 bases between.

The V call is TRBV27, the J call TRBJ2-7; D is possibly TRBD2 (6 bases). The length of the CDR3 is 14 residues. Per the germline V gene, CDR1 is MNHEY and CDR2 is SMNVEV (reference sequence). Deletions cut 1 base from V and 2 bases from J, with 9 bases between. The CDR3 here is CASSLLGLTYEQYF. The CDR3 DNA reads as TGTGCCAGCAGTTTATTAGGACTAACCTACGAGCAGTACTTC.

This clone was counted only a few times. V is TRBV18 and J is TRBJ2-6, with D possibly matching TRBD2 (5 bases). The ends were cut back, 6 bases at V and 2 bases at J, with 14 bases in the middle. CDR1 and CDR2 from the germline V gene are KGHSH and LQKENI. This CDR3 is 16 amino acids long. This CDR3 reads CASSLEGGTGANVLTF. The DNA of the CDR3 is TGTGCCAGCTCCCTTGAGGGCGGAACTGGGGCCAACGTCCTGACTTTC.